This T cell receptor (beta chain) was sequenced for a study of monozygotic twins with inflammatory bowel disease. The UMIs contained a 6-nucleotide sample barcode. They were added by template switching during cDNA synthesis. Following a re-call of the 5' RACE reads, TCRdb has one entry per CDR3 protein and lacks DNA. Found here are approximately 330,000 distinct CDR3 sequences; the top ten clones hold approximately 2%. The sequenced sample consisted of blood. The TCR comes from a human donor with ulcerative colitis or Crohn's disease, or a healthy co-twin of an affected twin (not recorded which).

The chain's CDR3 is CSASPGRGVRGYTF. The chain has TRBV20-1 and TRBJ1-2; TCRdb names TRBD1, which stays unverified in the absence of DNA. This CDR3 has 14 residues. CDR1 is DFQATT, CDR2 SNEGSKA, per germline (reference sequence).